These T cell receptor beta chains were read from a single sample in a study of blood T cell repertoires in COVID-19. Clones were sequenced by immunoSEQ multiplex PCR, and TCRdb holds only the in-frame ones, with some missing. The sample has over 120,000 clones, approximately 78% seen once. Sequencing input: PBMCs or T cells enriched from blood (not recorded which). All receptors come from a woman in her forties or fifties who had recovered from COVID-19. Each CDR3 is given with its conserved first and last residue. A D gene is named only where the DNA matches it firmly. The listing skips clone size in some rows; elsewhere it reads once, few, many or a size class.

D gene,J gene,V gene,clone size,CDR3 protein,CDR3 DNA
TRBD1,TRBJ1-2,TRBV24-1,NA,CATSDPSRTGVGYTF,TGTGCCACCAGTGATCCGAGCCGGACAGGGGTTGGCTACACCTTC
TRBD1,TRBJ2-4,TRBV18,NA,CASSPTQGAAANIQYF,TGTGCCAGCTCACCGACTCAGGGGGCTGCAGCAAACATTCAGTACTTC
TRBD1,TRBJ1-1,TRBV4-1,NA,CASSLRTGASNTEAFF,TGCGCCAGCAGCCTCCGGACAGGGGCGTCGAACACTGAAGCTTTCTTT
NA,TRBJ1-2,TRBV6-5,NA,CATRRLTNYGYTF,TGTGCCACCCGGCGGTTGACTAACTATGGCTACACCTTC
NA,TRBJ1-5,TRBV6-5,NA,CASSYSGGRNQPQHF,TGTGCCAGCAGTTACTCGGGGGGTCGTAATCAGCCCCAGCATTTT
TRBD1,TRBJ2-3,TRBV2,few,CASRDLGTASPSTDTQYF,TGTGCCAGCAGAGATCTCGGGACAGCCAGTCCAAGCACAGATACGCAGTATTTT
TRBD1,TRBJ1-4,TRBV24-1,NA,CATSDPGTGGEKLFF,TGTGCCACCAGTGATCCCGGGACAGGGGGCGAAAAACTGTTTTTT
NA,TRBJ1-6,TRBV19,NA,CASSMGGYSPLHF,TGTGCCAGTAGTATGGGGGGGTATTCACCCCTCCACTTT
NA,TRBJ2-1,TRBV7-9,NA,CASSSPTRAGANNEQFF,TGTGCCAGCAGCTCTCCCACTCGGGCGGGGGCCAACAATGAGCAGTTCTTC
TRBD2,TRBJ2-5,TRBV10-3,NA,CAISDATSGGETQYF,TGTGCCATCAGTGACGCGACTAGCGGGGGGGAGACCCAGTACTTC
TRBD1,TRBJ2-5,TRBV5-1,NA,CASSPGTGVETQYF,TGCGCCAGCAGCCCCGGGACAGGGGTGGAGACCCAGTACTTC
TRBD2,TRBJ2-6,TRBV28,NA,CASRRGNSGANVLTF,TGTGCCAGCAGGCGGGGGAATTCTGGGGCCAACGTCCTGACTTTC
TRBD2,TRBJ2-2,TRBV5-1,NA,CASSLAPGLAGGYTGELFF,TGCGCCAGCAGCTTGGCCCCGGGACTAGCGGGGGGCTACACCGGGGAGCTGTTTTTT
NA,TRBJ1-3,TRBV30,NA,CAWRSVSGNTIYF,TGTGCCTGGAGATCTGTCTCTGGAAACACCATATATTTT
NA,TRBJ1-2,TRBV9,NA,CASSALNYGYTF,TGTGCCAGCAGCGCCCTTAACTATGGCTACACCTTC
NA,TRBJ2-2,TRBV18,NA,CASSPASGTGELFF,TGTGCCAGCTCACCAGCCTCCGGCACCGGGGAGCTGTTTTTT
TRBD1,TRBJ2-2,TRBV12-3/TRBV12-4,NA,CAGQGNTGELFF,TGTGCCGGACAGGGGAACACCGGGGAGCTGTTTTTT
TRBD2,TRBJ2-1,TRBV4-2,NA,CASSPLAGGQNEQFF,TGTGCCAGCAGCCCCCTAGCGGGGGGTCAAAATGAGCAGTTCTTC
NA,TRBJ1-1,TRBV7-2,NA,CASSSQWNTEAFF,TGTGCCAGCAGCTCACAATGGAACACTGAAGCTTTCTTT
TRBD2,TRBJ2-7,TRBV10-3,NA,CAIRGDGVAGGIWAESEQYF,TGTGCCATCAGAGGTGATGGGGTAGCGGGGGGGATCTGGGCGGAAAGCGAGCAGTACTTC
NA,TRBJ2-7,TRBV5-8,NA,CASSLGGVLYEQYF,TGTGCCAGCAGCTTGGGGGGGGTCCTATACGAGCAGTACTTC
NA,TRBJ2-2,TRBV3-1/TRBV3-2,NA,CASSQDWWSTGELFF,TGTGCCAGCAGCCAAGACTGGTGGAGCACCGGGGAGCTGTTTTTT
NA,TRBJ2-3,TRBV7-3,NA,CASSLKRDWQEGGSDTQYF,TGTGCCAGCAGCTTAAAGCGGGATTGGCAGGAAGGGGGGTCAGATACGCAGTATTTT
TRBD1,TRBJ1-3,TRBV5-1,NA,CASSPTTGKLNTIYF,TGCGCCAGCAGCCCAACGACAGGGAAGCTAAACACCATATATTTT
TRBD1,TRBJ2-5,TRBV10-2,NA,CASTGDRGETQYF,TGCGCCAGCACGGGGGACAGGGGCGAGACCCAGTACTTC
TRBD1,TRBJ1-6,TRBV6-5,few,CASSHGTGVSPLHF,TGTGCCAGCAGCCACGGGACAGGGGTTTCACCCCTCCACTTT
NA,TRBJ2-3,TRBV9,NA,CASSALGGAGDTQYF,TGTGCCAGCAGCGCTTTAGGGGGGGCCGGAGATACGCAGTATTTT
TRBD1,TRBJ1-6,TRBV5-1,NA,CASSSGQGGDNSPLHF,TGCGCCAGCAGCTCCGGACAGGGAGGGGATAATTCACCCCTCCACTTT
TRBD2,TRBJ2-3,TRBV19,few,CASSMILAGGPGDTQYF,TGTGCCAGTAGTATGATCCTAGCGGGGGGGCCGGGAGATACGCAGTATTTT
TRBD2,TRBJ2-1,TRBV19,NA,CASSIGLAGGYNEQFF,TGTGCCAGTAGTATAGGACTAGCGGGGGGGTACAATGAGCAGTTCTTC
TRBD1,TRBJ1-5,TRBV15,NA,CATSRGGQGLNQPQHF,TGTGCCACCAGCAGAGGTGGACAGGGCTTGAATCAGCCCCAGCATTTT
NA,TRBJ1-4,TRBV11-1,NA,CASSLTRGQEEKLFF,TGTGCCAGCAGCTTAACGAGGGGACAAGAGGAAAAACTGTTTTTT
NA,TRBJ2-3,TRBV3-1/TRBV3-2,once,CASSQGWQTDTDTQYF,TGTGCCAGCAGCCAAGGTTGGCAGACTGACACAGATACGCAGTATTTT
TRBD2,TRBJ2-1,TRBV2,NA,CASSEWTRSLF,TGTGCCAGCAGTGAATGGACTAGGTCGCTCTTC
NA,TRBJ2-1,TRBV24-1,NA,CATSERTTGEQFF,TGTGCCACCAGTGAGAGGACTACTGGGGAGCAGTTCTTC
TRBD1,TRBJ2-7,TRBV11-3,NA,CASSLGRGTGDYEQYF,TGTGCCAGCAGCTTAGGGAGGGGGACAGGGGACTACGAGCAGTACTTC
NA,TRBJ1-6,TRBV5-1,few,CASSSDILNSPLHF,TGCGCCAGCAGTTCGGACATACTCAATTCACCCCTCCACTTT
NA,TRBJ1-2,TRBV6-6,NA,CASSHPGGEDTF,TGTGCCAGCAGCCACCCTGGGGGGGAGGACACCTTC
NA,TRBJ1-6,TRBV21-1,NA,CASGQTGWCYNSPLHF,TGTGCCAGCGGTCAGACAGGTTGGTGCTATAATTCACCCCTCCACTTT
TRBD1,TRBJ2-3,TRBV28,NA,CASSFQQGADTQYF,TGTGCCAGCAGTTTCCAACAGGGGGCAGATACGCAGTATTTT
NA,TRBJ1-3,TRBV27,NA,CASSLSQGNTIYF,TGTGCCAGCAGTTTATCACAGGGAAACACCATATATTTT
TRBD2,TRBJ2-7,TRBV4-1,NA,CASSQRLAGGSYEQYF,TGCGCCAGCAGCCAAAGATTAGCGGGGGGTTCCTACGAGCAGTACTTC
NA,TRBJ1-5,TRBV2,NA,CASSDRTGRNQPQHF,TGTGCCAGCAGTGATCGAACAGGTCGCAATCAGCCCCAGCATTTT
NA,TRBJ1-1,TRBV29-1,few,CSVERGGNTEAFF,TGCAGCGTTGAAAGGGGGGGCAACACTGAAGCTTTCTTT
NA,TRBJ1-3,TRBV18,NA,CASSPFRDPGNTIYF,TGTGCCAGCTCACCTTTCAGGGATCCTGGAAACACCATATATTTT
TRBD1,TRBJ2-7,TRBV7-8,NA,CASSQDRTNEQYF,TGTGCCAGCAGCCAGGACAGGACCAACGAGCAGTACTTC
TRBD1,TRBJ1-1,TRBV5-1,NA,CASSRDSLNTEAFF,TGCGCCAGCAGCCGGGACAGTTTGAACACTGAAGCTTTCTTT
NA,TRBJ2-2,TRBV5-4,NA,CASSLDGAGELFF,TGTGCCAGCAGCTTGGACGGTGCCGGGGAGCTGTTTTTT
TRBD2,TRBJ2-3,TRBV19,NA,CASSSPSGGSTDTQYF,TGTGCCAGTAGTAGCCCTAGCGGGGGGAGCACAGATACGCAGTATTTT
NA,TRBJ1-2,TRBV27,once,CASSPGGDGYTF,TGTGCCAGCAGTCCCGGGGGGGATGGCTACACCTTC
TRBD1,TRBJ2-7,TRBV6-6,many,CASSPGGLGQGSDEQYF,TGTGCCAGCAGTCCAGGTGGTCTGGGACAGGGGAGCGACGAGCAGTACTTC